The 18 T cell receptor beta chains in this list originate from one sample, sequenced in a study of T cell changes during pregnancy in multiple sclerosis. Clones were read by immunoSEQ multiplex PCR, and TCRdb kept only the in-frame ones, dropping some. Of 34,000 or so clones in the sample, 90% are singletons; the top ten hold 9.5% to 15%. The source was CD8+ T cells from peripheral blood mononuclear cells, collected in the first trimester of pregnancy. These receptors were collected from a female donor with multiple sclerosis, enrolled in a pregnancy study.

This rearrangement joins TRBV5-1 to TRBJ2-3; a possible D gene is TRBD2 (6 bases). CDR1 is SGHRS, CDR2 YFSETQ, per germline. CDR3 length: 16 amino acids. The V gene lost 2 bases and the J gene lost 1 base, with 14 bases spanning the gap. As DNA, the CDR3 is TGCGCCAGCAGCTTAGATGCGGAGGGAGGCACAGATACGCAGTATTTT. Protein product: CASSLDAEGGTDTQYF.

V gene TRBV27 combines with J gene TRBJ2-7; TRBD1 agrees at 10 bases. The CDR3 is made up of 15 amino acids. The germline gives CDR1 MNHEY, CDR2 SMNVEV (reference sequence). The ends lost 0 bases at V and 7 bases at J; junction bases unmatched: 6. The DNA for the CDR3 is TGTGCCAGCAGTTTATCCGGGACAGGGGCGGGAGAGCAGTACTTC. Amino acids: CASSLSGTGAGEQYF.

The chain is built from TRBV4-1 and TRBJ2-7; the D gene is possibly TRBD2 (5 bases). Deletions cut 1 base from V and 9 bases from J, with 13 bases between. Per germline, CDR1 MGHRA and CDR2 YSYEKL. There are 13 residues in the CDR3. CDR3 nucleotide sequence: TGCGCCAGCAGCCAAGTAGGAGGCATGGGGCAGTACTTC. Its protein product is CASSQVGGMGQYF.

The chain employs TRBV7-9 and TRBJ1-5; no clear D. In germline, CDR1 is SEHNR, CDR2 FQNEAQ (reference sequence). The CDR3 length is 12 residues. Deletions cut 1 base from V and 6 bases from J, with 4 bases between. The CDR3 DNA follows: TGTGCCAGCAGCTTAGGTAGTCAGCCCCAGCATTTT. Residues: CASSLGSQPQHF.

The chain joins TRBV9 to TRBJ1-2; possibly TRBD1 for D (6 bases). CDR3 length: 15 amino acids. Germline CDR1 is SGDLS and CDR2 is YYNGEE. Trimming removed 3 bases at V and 4 bases at J, with 16 bases between. Written as DNA, the CDR3 is TGTGCCAGCAGCGCGGACAGCTCGGGCCTCTATGGCTACACCTTC. This sequence encodes CASSADSSGLYGYTF.

The V and J genes are TRBV19 and TRBJ2-1; no definite D call. CDR3 length: 13 amino acids. Looked up from germline, CDR1 is LNHDA and CDR2 is SQIVND (reference sequence). V was clipped by 6 bases and J by 0 bases, with 6 bases between them. CDR3 region: CASRGVSYNEQFF. The CDR3 DNA is TGTGCCAGTAGGGGCGTCTCCTACAATGAGCAGTTCTTC.

For the CDR3, the DNA is TGCAGCGTTGTACTAGCGGGAGGGCCCCTGAATGAGCAGTTCTTC. Amino acid sequence: CSVVLAGGPLNEQFF. This chain joins TRBV29-1 and TRBJ2-1; the match to TRBD2 covers 13 bases. Looked up from germline, CDR1 is SQVTM and CDR2 is ANQGSEA. The CDR3 sequence is 15 residues long. The ends lost 4 bases at V and 7 bases at J; junction bases unmatched: 7.

V usage is TRBV11-2 and J usage is TRBJ2-7; 7 bases map to TRBD1. CDR1 SGHAT and CDR2 FQNNGV come from the germline V gene. The CDR3 sequence is 14 residues long. With V trimmed by 0 bases and J by 2 bases, 1 base remained unmatched. The CDR3 bases are TGTGCCAGCAGCTTAGAACAGGGGCCCTACGAGCAGTACTTC. As protein: CASSLEQGPYEQYF.

The chain recombines TRBV7-9 with TRBJ2-3, with TRBD2 matching 7 bases. With V trimmed by 1 base and J by 2 bases, 9 bases remained unmatched. The CDR3 contains 17 residues. From germline, CDR1 is SEHNR and CDR2 FQNEAQ (reference sequence). This chain's CDR3 is CASSLGELAGDTDTQYF. CDR3 coding DNA: TGTGCCAGCAGCTTAGGGGAACTTGCGGGAGACACAGATACGCAGTATTTT.

This rearrangement joins TRBV6-4 to TRBJ1-5; D gene ambiguous. Germline V gene data show CDR1 as MRHNA and CDR2 as SNTAGT. This CDR3 has 13 amino acids. The V and J ends lost 0 bases and 4 bases respectively, with 4 bases between them. The CDR3 sequence is CASSDSPNQPQHF. DNA for the CDR3: TGTGCCAGCAGTGACTCCCCAAATCAGCCCCAGCATTTT.

The chain is built from TRBV10-3 and TRBJ2-1; D perhaps matches TRBD2 (6 bases). Trimming shortened V by 3 bases and J by 8 bases, and 20 bases separated the two germline ends. The CDR3 is made up of 16 amino acids. CDR1 ENHRY and CDR2 SYGVKD come from the germline V gene. CDR3 coding DNA: TGTGCCATCAGTGAACCTAGCGTATCAATCGACGATGAGCAGTTCTTC. Translated: CAISEPSVSIDDEQFF.

The CDR3 coding sequence is TGCGCCAGCAGCCAACCGGGACAGGACTTGAGCTACACCTTC. This gives the protein CASSQPGQDLSYTF. The V gene is TRBV4-1, the J gene TRBJ1-2; 8 nucleotides match TRBD1. Germline V gene data show CDR1 as MGHRA and CDR2 as YSYEKL. The ends lost 2 bases at V and 9 bases at J; junction bases unmatched: 8. This CDR3 has 14 residues.

This chain joins TRBV19 and TRBJ1-1, with 7 nucleotides matching TRBD1. The J segment lost 5 bases and the V segment lost 8 bases, leaving 8 bases of the junction unmatched. CDR3 length: 13 residues. Germline assignment: CDR1 LNHDA and CDR2 SQIVND (reference sequence). The CDR3 sequence is CASATGYSTEAFF. CDR3 bases: TGTGCCAGTGCGACAGGGTACTCGACTGAAGCTTTCTTT.

The V gene is TRBV29-1, the J gene TRBJ2-1; possible D gene TRBD2, 5 bases. CDR1 is SQVTM and CDR2 is ANQGSEA in the germline V gene. The V gene lost 0 bases and the J gene lost 1 base, with 10 bases spanning the gap. This CDR3 contains 15 residues. The CDR3 sequence: CSVEDPADSYNEQFF. The CDR3 DNA reads as TGCAGCGTTGAAGATCCAGCGGATTCCTACAATGAGCAGTTCTTC.

The chain combines TRBV5-1 with TRBJ2-3; D unclear. This CDR3 region has 14 residues. Germline CDR1 SGHRS, CDR2 YFSETQ. The germline V and J ends were trimmed by 0 bases and 0 bases, with 5 bases remaining between them. In nucleotides, the CDR3 is TGCGCCAGCAGCTTGGTTCTGAGCACAGATACGCAGTATTTT. Translation: CASSLVLSTDTQYF.

This rearrangement joins TRBV27 to TRBJ2-3, with a tentative D call TRBD2 (6 bases). The CDR3 sequence is 16 residues long. V was trimmed by 5 bases and J by 0 bases, leaving 15 bases between them. Germline values: CDR1 MNHEY, CDR2 SMNVEV (reference sequence). The CDR3 bases are TGTGCCAGCAGTCCTTCGTGGGGGGAGAGCACAGATACGCAGTATTTT. Its translation is CASSPSWGESTDTQYF.

This rearrangement joins TRBV4-1 to TRBJ2-7; 15 bases line up with TRBD2. The CDR3 has 15 amino acids. With V trimmed by 4 bases and J by 3 bases, 1 base remained unmatched. Germline V gene lookup returns CDR1 MGHRA and CDR2 YSYEKL. CDR3 sequence reads: CASSLGLAGGYEQYF. CDR3 bases: TGCGCCAGCAGCCTGGGACTAGCGGGAGGCTACGAGCAGTACTTC.

This chain uses TRBV6-1 with TRBJ1-2, with D unclear. The CDR3 contains 12 residues. Trimming left V 7 bases short and J 5 bases short, with 11 bases between. Germline lookup yields CDR1 MNHNS and CDR2 SASEGT. The CDR3 here is CASTGLGYGYTF. The CDR3 bases are TGTGCCAGCACGGGTCTCGGGTATGGCTACACCTTC.